This TCR beta chain was retrieved from a study of siplizumab effects on memory and regulatory T cells (dated by TCRdb to between 2018 and 2021). With regard to the full study: Across seven to nine responder-stimulator pairs, mixed lymphocyte reactions were run as pairs, around 1 with siplizumab at around 0.96 ug/mL and around 1 without drug. The study examined how the anti-CD2 antibody siplizumab affects alloreactive T-cell subsets in allogeneic mixed lymphocyte reactions built from human PBMCs.

After removal of 5 bases from V and 2 bases from J, the junction retains 4 bases not matched to a gene. From a lookup of the germline V gene, CDR1 and CDR2 are SGHTA and FQGTGA. The CDR3, from cysteine to phenylalanine, totals 14 residues. Only the CDR3 part of the read is kept: 42 bases, read in frame from the first base. Results the study describes overall, beyond this receptor: The cumulative frequency of alloreactive sequences that could be traced back to unstimulated CD4+ memory T cells was significantly reduced by siplizumab. About 75-95% of proliferating CD4+ or CD8+ clones could not be given a naive or memory phenotype. Among mappable alloreactive CD4+ clones, an average Treg-derived fraction of 68.8% was observed with siplizumab, compared with less than 35% in control reactions. Whether proliferating Tregs from siplizumab cultures were suppressive was not functionally confirmed. Sequences below about 10^-5 frequency were poorly captured, so only a minor fraction of alloreactive clones could be mapped to unstimulated subsets. Unstimulated naive T cells appeared to be more diverse than memory T cells, and naive cells seemed to make a substantial contribution to the alloresponse.

On this clone itself: The antigen it binds to is not known. Base qualities are missing; no much larger clone stands one base away.

The library was obtained by the immunoSEQ multiplex PCR assay. Around 94,000 TCR templates per sample were assayed on the deep sequencing platform. Genomic DNA extracted from sorted T cells was used for TCRbeta CDR3 sequencing. For the original study's pipeline: The R programming language was used for the clonal analysis of the TCRbeta CDR3 data. Unstimulated samples were compared with post-reaction CFSE-low samples to define alloreactive CD4+ and CD8+ clones. By matching sequences to the repertoires of sorted unstimulated Treg and non-Treg cells, each alloreactive CD4+ clone was assigned a regulatory or non-regulatory origin. Drawn from immuneACCESS, this table holds only the in-frame rearrangements with V and J called that TCRdb kept. Clones are partly lost; checked studies trace under half to an unresolved V gene and leave the rest unexplained. V and J calls and clone size are given by that table; D and trimming were obtained from the DNA. Here the sample has more than 13,000 clones; over 40% occur a single time. Roughly 7% of the sample is taken by the ten largest.

For approximately 6 days, cells in the mixed lymphocyte reaction were kept in coculture at 37 degrees C. Responder PBMCs were labelled with CFSE and stimulator PBMCs were labelled with Violet Dye, after which the responder and stimulator PBMCs were mixed at a 1:1 ratio. TCRbeta CDR3 sequencing was performed on sorted unstimulated T cells and on proliferating T cells recovered from mixed lymphocyte reactions. Fresh whole blood from 9 to 10 HLA-typed healthy donors served as the source for isolating PBMCs. For TCR sequencing, responder T cells that had proliferated and were CFSE-low were FACS-sorted once the mixed lymphocyte reaction was over.

This chain is built from TRBV7-3 and TRBJ2-3; 7 junctional bases match TRBD2. Sequenced: CFSE-low (dividing) CD4+ T cells sorted from an allogeneic mixed lymphocyte reaction. This receptor was obtained from a human donor in good health; the cells came from an allogeneic mixed lymphocyte reaction. Some clones in this sample may be carry-over from other donors' samples. CDR3 loop: CASSRGGITDTQYF. The DNA sequence is as follows: TGTGCCAGCAGCCGCGGGGGTATCACAGATACGCAGTATTTT.